The 22 T cell receptor beta chains given below trace back to one sample, sequenced in a study of neurological immune-mediated disorders. Each CDR3 protein is one row after TCRdb ran MiXCR on the 5' RACE reads. The sample records approximately 82,000 distinct CDR3 sequences, 2.6% being singletons. Sample: PBMCs. These receptors all stem from a woman aged 25-40 years with multiple sclerosis.

This clonotype appeared many times. The chain couples TRBV5-1 to TRBJ1-2; 9 nucleotides line up with TRBD1. The CDR3 spans 14 residues. Germline V lookup: CDR1 SGHRS, CDR2 YFSETQ. V dropped 4 bases and J dropped 6; count of bases not matched to a gene: 7. Written as DNA, the CDR3 is TGCGCCAGCAGCCGTAGACAGGGGGAGGATGGCTACACCTTC. Translated, it gives CASSRRQGEDGYTF.

This clonotype was picked up many times. The V and J genes are TRBV9 and TRBJ2-1; 8 nucleotides agree with TRBD2. V trimming: 0 bases; J trimming: 7 bases; junction bases outside the gene matches: 12. The length of the CDR3 is 17 residues. Per germline, CDR1 SGDLS and CDR2 YYNGEE. In nucleotides, the CDR3 is TGTGCCAGCAGCGTAGTTGGGGCGGGGGGCCAGGGGAATGAGCAGTTCTTC. It codes for CASSVVGAGGQGNEQFF.

This clonotype was counted at least ten times. The rearrangement uses TRBV29-1 and TRBJ2-1; no clear D gene. This CDR3 has 15 residues. Per germline, CDR1 SQVTM and CDR2 ANQGSEA. The ends were cut back, 1 base at V and 5 bases at J, with 15 bases in the middle. CDR3 region: CSVEVGRVGDNEQFF. Here the CDR3 DNA reads TGCAGCGTTGAAGTAGGACGGGTTGGAGACAATGAGCAGTTCTTC.

In its sample, this clonotype was seen many times. V is TRBV7-6 and J is TRBJ2-7, with D possibly TRBD1 on 5 matching bases. The CDR3 totals 12 residues. Germline V gene sequence: CDR1 SGHVS, CDR2 FNYEAQ. Trimming pared 4 bases from V and 6 bases from J, leaving 10 bases between. The CDR3 coding sequence is TGTGCCAGCAGCTCCGCGCAGGGCGAGCAGTACTTC. Encoded protein: CASSSAQGEQYF.

This rearrangement joins TRBV20-1 to TRBJ2-5; a weak D match, TRBD2 (7 bases). V lost 8 bases to trimming and J lost 3 bases, with 16 bases between them. This CDR3 comprises 13 residues. In germline, CDR1 is DFQATT, CDR2 SNEGSKA (reference sequence). The CDR3 coding sequence is TGCAGTACCCAGGGGACTATCAAAGAGACCCAGTACTTC. Protein: CSTQGTIKETQYF.

At least ten counts were recorded for this clonotype. This rearrangement joins TRBV20-1 to TRBJ2-3; 8 nucleotides agree with TRBD2. V shed 4 bases, J shed 2 bases, and the junction held 8 bases outside the gene matches. This CDR3 has 15 amino acids. Germline assignment: CDR1 DFQATT and CDR2 SNEGSKA (reference sequence). The CDR3 region has the DNA TGCAGTGCTATCTCGACTAGCGAGTTCACAGATACGCAGTATTTT. Encoded protein: CSAISTSEFTDTQYF.

This clonotype was counted ten times or more. CDR3: CASSLSWGEGQPQHF. The CDR3 DNA reads as TGTGCCAGCTCACTGTCCTGGGGAGAAGGTCAGCCCCAGCATTTT. The chain recombines TRBV18 with TRBJ1-5; D is unclear. The CDR3 has 15 amino acids. Germline V CDR1 and CDR2: KGHSH, LQKENI. Trimming took off 4 bases at V and 6 bases at J, with 16 bases between the two ends.

Many counts were recorded for this clonotype. The chain carries TRBV6-6 and TRBJ1-2; TRBD1 matches at 7 bases. The germline V gene encodes CDR1 MNHNY and CDR2 SVGAGI (reference sequence). With V trimmed by 0 bases and J by 3 bases, 4 bases remained unmatched. This CDR3 has 15 residues. CDR3 in DNA: TGTGCCAGCAGTTACTCCTATACAGGGGACTATGGCTACACCTTC. It translates to CASSYSYTGDYGYTF.

Many counts were recorded for this clonotype. The chain links TRBV21-1 to TRBJ2-7; TRBD1 is the table's D call and was not checked against the DNA. TRBV21-1 is classified as a pseudogene. This CDR3 spans 10 amino acids. DNA for the CDR3: TGTGCCAGCAAGGGGAGCGAGCAGTACTTC. It specifies CASKGSEQYF.

The chain recombines TRBV7-2 with TRBJ1-2; 8 bases are a match to TRBD1. This CDR3 comprises 15 residues. Looked up from germline, CDR1 is SGHTA and CDR2 is FQGNSA. V was clipped by 5 bases and J by 5 bases; unmatched bases: 10. Here the CDR3 DNA reads TGTGCCAGCAGCCCAAATCAGGGGGCAGGGTATGGCTACACCTTC. It is translated as CASSPNQGAGYGYTF. Full variable domain (missing parts from reference TRBV7-2 and TRBJ1-2): GAGVSQSPSNKVTEKGKDVELRCDPISGHTALYWYRQSLGQGLEFLIYFQGNSAPDKSGLPSDRFSAERTGGSVSTLTIQRTQQEDSAVYLCASSPNQGAGYGYTFGSGTRLTVV.

This clonotype was picked up many times. The rearrangement links TRBV27 to TRBJ1-1, with a possible D match to TRBD1 (6 bases). Trimming took 3 bases from V and 1 from J, leaving 12 bases between them. The germline V gene has CDR1 MNHEY and CDR2 SMNVEV (reference sequence). The CDR3 has 15 residues. The DNA of the CDR3 is TGTGCCAGCAGTTTTGGGCAGGGGCCGAACACTGAAGCTTTCTTT. Protein: CASSFGQGPNTEAFF.

Many counts were recorded for this clonotype. The chain carries TRBV10-3 and TRBJ2-7, with D possibly being TRBD1 (6 bases). Germline loops: CDR1 ENHRY, CDR2 SYGVKD. Trimming cost V 3 bases and J 2 bases, with 14 bases left between them. The CDR3 covers 15 residues. CDR3 loop: CAISEREQGAYEQYF. The CDR3 nucleotides are TGTGCCATCAGTGAAAGGGAACAGGGAGCCTACGAGCAGTACTTC.

The sample holds many counts of this clonotype. V is TRBV20-1 and J is TRBJ1-1, with TRBD1 as a possible D gene (6 bases). CDR3 size: 14 residues. Trimming cost V 1 base and J 1 base, with 10 bases left between them. The V gene's germline CDR1 is DFQATT and CDR2 SNEGSKA (reference sequence). As DNA, the CDR3 is TGCAGTGCTAGAGTAGGGGGGGAGAACACTGAAGCTTTCTTT. As protein: CSARVGGENTEAFF.

The sample holds many counts of this clonotype. CDR3 nucleotide sequence: TGTGCCAGCAGTTATAGTGGTACAGATACGCAGTATTTT. Its translation: CASSYSGTDTQYF. The chain employs TRBV28 and TRBJ2-3; D ambiguous. Germline V CDR1 and CDR2: MDHEN, SYDVKM. This CDR3 spans 13 amino acids. Trimming removed 4 bases at V and 3 bases at J, with 8 bases between.

This clonotype was seen ten or more times. V usage is TRBV15 and J usage is TRBJ2-5, with D perhaps assigned TRBD1 or TRBD2 (5 bases each). Germline values: CDR1 LNHNV, CDR2 YYDKDF (reference sequence). The V end was cut by 1 base, the J end by 7 bases, with 22 bases between. This CDR3 comprises 17 residues. The CDR3 sequence is CATSRVGEGPDLRTQYF. As DNA, the CDR3 is TGTGCCACCAGCAGAGTGGGAGAGGGGCCAGACCTTCGGACCCAGTACTTC.

This clonotype showed up many times. The chain joins TRBV7-8 to TRBJ1-6, with TRBD1 as a possible D gene (5 bases). This CDR3 is built from 15 residues. Germline CDR1 and CDR2: SGHVS and FQNEAQ. V was pared by 5 bases and J by 7 bases, with 15 bases between. CDR3 DNA sequence: TGTGCCAGCAGCGTGACAGTTCCGGGCAATTCACCCCTCCACTTT. The encoded protein is CASSVTVPGNSPLHF.

There are many counts of this clonotype. This chain links TRBV7-9 with TRBJ2-5, with TRBD2 matching 14 bases. The CDR3 spans 19 residues. CDR1 and CDR2 (germline): SEHNR, FQNEAQ (reference sequence). With V trimmed by 3 bases and J by 2 bases, 11 bases remained unmatched. The CDR3 here is CASSFLGTSGSANQETQYF. As DNA, the CDR3 is TGTGCCAGCAGCTTCCTCGGGACTAGCGGGAGCGCCAATCAAGAGACCCAGTACTTC. The entire variable domain, with the rest obtained from reference TRBV7-9 and TRBJ2-5, is as follows: DTGVSQNPRHKITKRGQNVTFRCDPISEHNRLYWYRQTLGQGPEFLTYFQNEAQLEKSRLLSDRFSAERPKGSFSTLEIQRTEQGDSAMYLCASSFLGTSGSANQETQYFGPGTRLLVL.

This clonotype was seen ten or more times. This chain connects TRBV5-6 to TRBJ2-3; a weak D match, TRBD1 (6 bases). Trimming shortened V by 1 base and J by 5 bases, and 14 bases separated the two germline ends. The CDR3 runs 15 residues. CDR1 and CDR2 (germline): SGHDT, YYEEEE. Here the CDR3 reads CASSLWFTGKDTQYF. In DNA form, the CDR3 reads TGTGCCAGCAGCTTGTGGTTCACAGGGAAAGATACGCAGTATTTT.

This clonotype was recorded at least ten times. The chain joins TRBV11-2 to TRBJ2-6; weak D call: TRBD1 (6 bases). The V end was cut by 0 bases, the J end by 2 bases, with 11 bases between. Germline CDR1 SGHAT, CDR2 FQNNGV. The CDR3 totals 17 residues. CDR3 in amino acids: CASSLEGARAGANVLTF. The CDR3 DNA is TGTGCCAGCAGCTTAGAGGGGGCGAGGGCTGGGGCCAACGTCCTGACTTTC. Full variable domain (remainder filled in from reference TRBV11-2 and TRBJ2-6): EAGVAQSPRYKIIEKRQSVAFWCNPISGHATLYWYQQILGQGPKLLIQFQNNGVVDDSQLPKDRFSAERLKGVDSTLKIQPAKLEDSAVYLCASSLEGARAGANVLTFGAGSRLTVL.

This clonotype was counted ten times or more. The chain carries TRBV2 and TRBJ2-3; 10 bases are a match to TRBD1. Germline V gene lookup returns CDR1 SNHLY and CDR2 FYNNEI. The CDR3 spans 14 residues. V lost 7 bases to trimming and J lost 6 bases; unmatched junction nucleotides: 7. CDR3 bases: TGTGCCAGCAAAGAGGACAGGGGGATCGATACGCAGTATTTT. It specifies CASKEDRGIDTQYF. The whole variable domain, filled in from reference TRBV2 and TRBJ2-3, reads EPEVTQTPSHQVTQMGQEVILRCVPISNHLYFYWYRQILGQKVEFLVSFYNNEISEKSEIFDDQFSVERPDGSNFTLKIRSTKLEDSAMYFCASKEDRGIDTQYFGPGTRLTVL.

This clonotype was seen many times. The chain has TRBV20-1 and TRBJ2-3, with TRBD1 identical over 9 bases. The CDR3 is 14 residues long. V was pared by 5 bases and J by 7 bases, with 10 bases of the junction left unmatched. CDR1 is DFQATT, CDR2 SNEGSKA, per germline (reference sequence). CDR3 sequence reads: CSAEPGQGSYTQYF. CDR3 coding DNA: TGCAGTGCTGAACCGGGACAGGGTAGCTATACGCAGTATTTT.

This clonotype was recorded at least ten times. The V gene is TRBV6-6, the J gene TRBJ2-7, with D possibly TRBD2 on 5 matching bases. Germline CDR1 reads MNHNY; CDR2 reads SVGAGI (reference sequence). With 6 bases removed from V and 2 bases from J, the gap between germline ends came to 5 bases. The CDR3 totals 11 residues. As DNA, the CDR3 is TGTGCCAGCAGCGGGGCCTACGAGCAGTACTTC. Translating gives CASSGAYEQYF.